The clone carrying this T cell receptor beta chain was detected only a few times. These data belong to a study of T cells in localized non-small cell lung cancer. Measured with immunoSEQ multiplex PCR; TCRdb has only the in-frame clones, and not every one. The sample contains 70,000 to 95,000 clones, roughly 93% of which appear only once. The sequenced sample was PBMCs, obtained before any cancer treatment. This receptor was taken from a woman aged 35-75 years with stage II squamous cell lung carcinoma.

The CDR3 nucleotides read TGCGCCAGCAGGGCAGAGGCCACCGGGGAGCTGTTTTTT. Translated: CASRAEATGELFF. The chain employs TRBV5-1 and TRBJ2-2, with unresolved D. Trimming took off 5 bases at V and 4 bases at J, with 9 bases between the two ends. Germline V CDR1 and CDR2: SGHRS, YFSETQ. The CDR3 is 13 amino acids.